A selection of T cell receptor beta chains follows, all from one sample in a study of shared clonotypes between healthy human individuals. The table came from immunoSEQ multiplex PCR; TCRdb's copy has only in-frame clones and leaves some out. The sample lists about 450,000 clones, about 76% occurring once. Sequencing was carried out using PBMCs. All receptors come from a woman in her forties in good health. Some clones in this sample may be carry-over from other donors' samples. CDR3s include the opening cysteine and the closing phenylalanine or tryptophan. The D gene is left open where the match is weak. Clone size appears in some rows only: once, few, many, or a class for an expanded clone.

j_gene	d_gene	abundance	v_gene	CDR3aa	CDR3nt
TRBJ2-5	TRBD2	NA	TRBV6-5	CASGLDEETQYF	TGTGCCAGCGGACTAGACGAAGAGACCCAGTACTTC
TRBJ1-2	TRBD1	NA	TRBV6-1	CASSGQGYGYTF	TGTGCCAGCAGTGGACAGGGCTATGGCTACACCTTC
TRBJ1-1	NA	many	TRBV7-9	CASQGSTEAFF	TGTGCCAGCCAGGGGAGCACTGAAGCTTTCTTT
TRBJ1-2	NA	few	TRBV7-2	CASSLAFGGRADYGYTF	TGTGCCAGCAGCTTAGCGTTTGGGGGTCGGGCTGACTATGGCTACACCTTC
TRBJ2-7	NA	NA	TRBV18	CASSPYGANIYEQYF	TGTGCCAGCTCACCATACGGGGCGAACATCTACGAGCAGTACTTC
TRBJ2-1	TRBD2	NA	TRBV9	CASSTSRAGVRDNEQFF	TGTGCCAGCAGCACCAGTAGGGCGGGAGTTCGGGACAATGAGCAGTTCTTC
TRBJ2-1	NA	NA	TRBV29-1	CSVELRGLDEQFF	TGCAGCGTTGAATTACGGGGTTTGGATGAGCAGTTCTTC
TRBJ1-2	TRBD1	once	TRBV14	CASSGTGPTPYGYTF	TGTGCCAGCAGCGGGACAGGCCCGACACCCTATGGCTACACCTTC
TRBJ2-2	NA	once	TRBV28	CASHGGYGELFF	TGTGCCAGCCATGGGGGCTACGGGGAGCTGTTTTTT
TRBJ1-5	NA	few	TRBV7-9	CASSLGVRSNQPQHF	TGTGCCAGCAGCCTGGGGGTGAGAAGCAATCAGCCCCAGCATTTT
TRBJ1-2	NA	NA	TRBV6-5	CASSFSGHGYTF	TGTGCCAGCAGTTTTTCAGGGCACGGCTACACCTTC
TRBJ2-5	TRBD2	NA	TRBV4-1	CASSQLRSGRHQETQYF	TGCGCCAGCAGCCAATTGCGTAGCGGGAGGCATCAAGAGACCCAGTACTTC
TRBJ2-1	TRBD2	NA	TRBV7-8	CASSFLLAGDNNEQFF	TGTGCCAGCAGCTTCCTCCTAGCGGGAGACAACAATGAGCAGTTCTTC
TRBJ1-1	NA	NA	TRBV7-9	CASSPSGATTEAFF	TGTGCCAGCAGCCCATCCGGGGCCACCACTGAAGCTTTCTTT
TRBJ2-6	TRBD1	NA	TRBV19	CASSIWTGGLSGANVLTF	TGTGCCAGTAGTATTTGGACAGGGGGCCTCTCTGGGGCCAACGTCCTGACTTTC
TRBJ2-5	NA	NA	TRBV18	CASSPPSQETQYF	TGTGCCAGCTCACCACCGTCACAAGAGACCCAGTACTTC
TRBJ2-5	TRBD1	NA	TRBV7-9	CASSFFGTGGLETQYF	TGTGCCAGCAGCTTCTTCGGGACAGGGGGGTTAGAGACCCAGTACTTC
TRBJ2-7	TRBD2	NA	TRBV11-2	CASSRLAGSSYEQYF	TGTGCCAGCAGCCGACTAGCGGGTAGCTCCTACGAGCAGTACTTC
TRBJ2-2	TRBD1	NA	TRBV9	CASSYRGPNTGELFF	TGTGCCAGCAGTTACAGGGGGCCGAACACCGGGGAGCTGTTTTTT
TRBJ1-5	NA	NA	TRBV7-1	CASSLNGANQPQHF	TGTGCCAGCAGCTTGAACGGGGCCAATCAGCCCCAGCATTTT
TRBJ2-6	TRBD2	NA	TRBV27	CASSARDYISGANVLTF	TGTGCCAGCTCGGCCCGGGACTACATCTCTGGGGCCAACGTCCTGACTTTC
TRBJ2-5	NA	few	TRBV27	CASSLYRGSLETQYF	TGTGCCAGCAGTTTATATCGCGGCAGCCTGGAGACCCAGTACTTC
TRBJ2-1	NA	NA	TRBV15	CATSRDLSGNEQFF	TGTGCCACCAGCAGAGATCTGAGTGGCAATGAGCAGTTCTTC